The 17 T cell receptor beta chains given below trace back to one sample, sequenced in a study of shared T cell receptors in the human thymus. TCRdb's table, derived via immunoSEQ multiplex PCR, lists solely in-frame clones and lacks some. In the table there are roughly 710,000 clones, around 85% of which are singletons. Separately, the same data were catalogued under a study of human thymus T cells.

Input material: thymocytes. The receptors come from a girl in the first two years of life with a congenital heart defect.

The V gene is TRBV29-1, the J gene TRBJ1-6; 7 bases are a match to TRBD1. The CDR3 sequence is 14 residues long. The germline V gene encodes CDR1 SQVTM and CDR2 ANQGSEA. J was trimmed by 10 bases and V by 6 bases; bases with no gene match: 12. Written as DNA, the CDR3 is TGCAGCGTGAGGAACAGGGGATTGGGCTCACCCCTCCACTTT. Its translation is CSVRNRGLGSPLHF. The entire variable domain, with the rest obtained from reference TRBV29-1 and TRBJ1-6, is as follows: SAVISQKPSRDICQRGTSLTIQCQVDSQVTMMFWYRQQPGQSLTLIATANQGSEATYESGFVIDKFPISRPNLTFSTLTVSNMSPEDSSIYLCSVRNRGLGSPLHFGNGTRLTVT.

In regard to this clone: Relative to the germline gene, one junction end is altered; a read error may explain this. The gene calls are TRBV7-7 and TRBJ2-3; the match to TRBD2 covers 11 bases. The V gene's germline CDR1 is SSHAT and CDR2 FNYEAQ (reference sequence). There are 16 residues in the CDR3. The CDR3 nucleotides read TGTGCTAGCAGCCCCGGACTAGCGGGTACCATAGATACGCAGTATTTT. Residues: CASSPGLAGTIDTQYF.

The chain combines TRBV18 with TRBJ1-5; 9 nucleotides align to TRBD1. The germline V gene has CDR1 KGHSH and CDR2 LQKENI. J gave up 6 bases and V 4 bases, and 10 bases lay outside the gene matches. The CDR3 runs to 16 residues. CDR3 DNA sequence: TGTGCCAGCTCACTATCGGACAGGGGATGGGGTCAGCCCCAGCATTTT. Translation gives CASSLSDRGWGQPQHF.

This sequence joins TRBV19 and TRBJ1-5; 7 bases map to TRBD1. Unmatched junction bases numbered 16, after V lost 2 bases and J lost 0 bases. Germline V gives CDR1 LNHDA, CDR2 SQIVND (reference sequence). The CDR3 totals 20 residues. The DNA of the CDR3 is TGTGCCAGTAGTATATCCTATCGACAGGGACAGAATTATAGCAATCAGCCCCAGCATTTT. Translation gives CASSISYRQGQNYSNQPQHF.

This clone was counted a single time. The rearrangement uses TRBV19 and TRBJ1-2, with 12 bases identical to TRBD1. CDR3 length: 14 residues. J gave up 7 bases and V 5 bases, and 5 bases lay outside the gene matches. Germline V gives CDR1 LNHDA, CDR2 SQIVND (reference sequence). The CDR3 nucleotides read TGTGCCAGTAGTCCCGGGACAGGGGGCGGTGGCTACACCTTC. Its protein is CASSPGTGGGGYTF. Together with reference TRBV19 and TRBJ1-2, the CDR3 gives the full variable domain: DGGITQSPKYLFRKEGQNVTLSCEQNLNHDAMYWYRQDPGQGLRLIYYSQIVNDFQKGDIAEGYSVSREKKESFPLTVTSAQKNPTAFYLCASSPGTGGGGYTFGSGTRLTVV.

DNA of the CDR3: TGTGCCAGTAGTAGAGGGGGAGATACGCAGTATTTT. It codes for CASSRGGDTQYF. The chain combines TRBV19 with TRBJ2-3; TRBD1 might be the D (6 bases). Germline values: CDR1 LNHDA, CDR2 SQIVND (reference sequence). V lost 4 bases to trimming and J lost 5 bases, with 7 bases between them. The CDR3 is made up of 12 amino acids.

The chain employs TRBV30 and TRBJ2-3, with D hard to call. CDR3 length: 15 amino acids. Trimming stripped 3 bases from V and 5 bases from J, with 18 bases between. Germline CDR1 is GTSNPN and CDR2 is SVGIG (reference sequence). This CDR3 is CAWSAPHRVRDTQYF. The CDR3 bases are TGTGCCTGGAGCGCCCCTCACCGTGTCAGAGATACGCAGTATTTT.

The chain joins TRBV28 to TRBJ1-2, with 8 bases matching TRBD1. The CDR3 covers 18 residues. Germline CDR1 MDHEN, CDR2 SYDVKM. Trimming took 2 bases from V and 7 from J; bases not matched to a gene: 18. The CDR3 DNA sequence: TGTGCCAGCAGTTTACCCCTCGAGGACAGGGAAGCCGGAGGTGGCTACACCTTC. Amino acid sequence: CASSLPLEDREAGGGYTF.

The chain carries TRBV27 and TRBJ1-6; 7 positions agree with TRBD1. The germline gives CDR1 MNHEY, CDR2 SMNVEV (reference sequence). The CDR3 runs 16 residues. V trimming: 1 base; J trimming: 6 bases; junction bases outside the gene matches: 6. This CDR3 reads CASSLFRQGPNSPLHF. The CDR3 region has the DNA TGTGCCAGCAGTTTATTCCGACAGGGCCCTAATTCACCCCTCCACTTT.

This chain links TRBV27 with TRBJ1-6; D perhaps matches TRBD1 (5 bases). The germline V and J ends were trimmed by 0 bases and 8 bases, with 11 bases remaining between them. This CDR3 comprises 15 residues. Germline V CDR1 and CDR2: MNHEY, SMNVEV (reference sequence). Here the CDR3 DNA reads TGTGCCAGCAGTTTATCTCGCGACAGATATTCACCCCTCCACTTT. It translates to CASSLSRDRYSPLHF.

The chain employs TRBV4-3 and TRBJ2-1; D possibly corresponds to TRBD2 (5 bases). The CDR3 extends over 14 amino acids. Germline CDR1 reads LGHNA; CDR2 reads YSLEER. Trimming stripped 2 bases from V and 7 bases from J, with 12 bases between. Written as DNA, the CDR3 is TGCGCCAGCAGCCAATCCAGGACTGTGAATGAGCAGTTCTTC. It is translated as CASSQSRTVNEQFF.

The chain recombines TRBV30 with TRBJ1-1; no firm D call. Deletions cut 5 bases from V and 4 bases from J, with 20 bases between. Per the germline V gene, CDR1 is GTSNPN and CDR2 is SVGIG (reference sequence). There are 15 residues in the CDR3. The CDR3 sequence: CAWDHNRRAGTEAFF. CDR3 coding DNA: TGTGCCTGGGACCACAACCGTAGGGCGGGCACTGAAGCTTTCTTT.

The J gene is TRBJ2-1, the V gene TRBV5-1, with D possibly TRBD2 on 7 matching bases. V was trimmed by 1 base and J by 4 bases, leaving 12 bases between them. Germline assignment: CDR1 SGHRS and CDR2 YFSETQ. This CDR3 region has 15 residues. The CDR3 region is CASSLRGGVYNEQFF. In DNA form, the CDR3 reads TGCGCCAGCAGCTTGCGAGGGGGGGTTTACAATGAGCAGTTCTTC.

The chain couples TRBV14 to TRBJ2-3; D may be TRBD1 (6 bases). V gave up 0 bases and J gave up 6 bases, with 19 bases separating them. Germline CDR1 is SGHDN and CDR2 is FVKESK. The CDR3 length is 17 residues. CDR3 sequence: CASSQEGSGEPLDTQYF. The CDR3 nucleotides are TGTGCCAGCAGCCAAGAGGGGTCAGGGGAACCCTTGGATACGCAGTATTTT.

The chain combines TRBV6-6 with TRBJ2-7, with D possibly matching TRBD1 (6 bases). The CDR3 is made up of 16 amino acids. The V end lost 6 bases, the J end lost 1 base, and 19 bases lay between the germline ends. Germline CDR1 reads MNHNY; CDR2 reads SVGAGI (reference sequence). The CDR3 DNA reads as TGTGCCAGCAGAGAGGCCCAGGACAGACGTTCCTACGAGCAGTACTTC. Translating it yields CASREAQDRRSYEQYF.

The V gene is TRBV4-1, the J gene TRBJ2-7; 14 bases fit TRBD2. CDR3 size: 18 residues. The V gene's germline CDR1 is MGHRA and CDR2 YSYEKL. The V segment lost 4 bases and the J segment 0 bases; nucleotides outside the gene matches: 8. CDR3 coding DNA: TGCGCCAGCAGCCTATGGACTAGCGGGGGGCCTGGCTCCTACGAGCAGTACTTC. Amino acid sequence: CASSLWTSGGPGSYEQYF.

This chain joins TRBV18 and TRBJ2-3; 9 bases line up with TRBD2. There are 19 residues in the CDR3. V shed 3 bases and J 4 bases; nucleotides not matched to a gene: 17. Germline lookup yields CDR1 KGHSH and CDR2 LQKENI. This CDR3 is CASSPFAGGPFYYSDTQYF. CDR3 nucleotide sequence: TGTGCCAGCTCACCCTTCGCGGGGGGGCCGTTCTATTATTCAGATACGCAGTATTTT.